Described below is a single T cell receptor beta chain sequence and its context. The data belong to a study of beta chain features in type 1 diabetes. Germline V lookup: CDR1 LGHNA, CDR2 YSLEER. Trimming took 0 bases from V and 6 from J, leaving 7 bases between them. The CDR3 consists of 13 residues. Since all of the isolated RNA was reverse transcribed, expressed TCRB transcripts were what got sequenced. Sequencing used immunoSEQ multiplex PCR; TCRdb keeps in-frame clones, though not all of them. The sample lists about 930,000 clones, around a sixth occurring once. This receptor was taken from a woman in her late teens or twenties in good health. This rearrangement joins TRBV4-3 to TRBJ2-3; D is uncertain. Sequenced material: naive CD4+ T cells from blood. Here the CDR3 DNA reads TGCGCCAGCAGCCAAGAGGGTGTGGATACGCAGTATTTT. It translates to CASSQEGVDTQYF.